This passage covers 31 T cell receptor beta chains from one sample sequenced in a study of graft-versus-host responses after intestinal transplantation. No antigen is known for these receptors. TCRdb's copy holds only in-frame clones and misses some; the assay was immunoSEQ multiplex PCR. Here the sample spans about 120,000 clones, 85% to 95% being singletons. This sample comprised unstimulated CD4+ T cells sorted from spleen or lymph node cells, obtained before intestinal transplant. These TCRs come from a human donor who received an intestinal transplant.

The chain is built from TRBV29-1 and TRBJ2-7; tentatively, D is TRBD1 or TRBD2 (5 bases each). The CDR3 covers 14 residues. Trimming shortened V by 4 bases and J by 2 bases, and 15 bases separated the two germline ends. Germline CDR1 is SQVTM and CDR2 is ANQGSEA. The CDR3 DNA reads as TGCAGCGTTGCTGGCCTGGGACGCCCCTACGAGCAGTACTTC. Translated, it gives CSVAGLGRPYEQYF.

The chain combines TRBV6-1 with TRBJ1-1; no reliable D call. V lost 1 base and J 0 bases, leaving 3 bases between the germline ends. In germline, CDR1 is MNHNS, CDR2 SASEGT. This CDR3 has 13 residues. The CDR3 loop reads CASSEVVNTEAFF. The DNA for the CDR3 is TGTGCCAGCAGTGAAGTGGTGAACACTGAAGCTTTCTTT.

CDR3 loop: CAWADRDLGPQHF. The CDR3, as DNA: TGTGCCTGGGCTGACCGGGATCTGGGGCCCCAGCATTTT. V and J are TRBV30 and TRBJ1-5; D call uncertain. Trimming pared 5 bases from V and 9 bases from J, leaving 17 bases between. The CDR3 has 13 residues. Germline loops: CDR1 GTSNPN, CDR2 SVGIG (reference sequence). Full variable domain (missing parts from reference TRBV30 and TRBJ1-5): SQTIHQWPATLVQPVGSPLSLECTVEGTSNPNLYWYRQAAGRGLQLLFYSVGIGQISSEVPQNLSASRPQDRQFILSSKKLLLSDSGFYLCAWADRDLGPQHFGDGTRLSIL.

The gene calls are TRBV27 and TRBJ1-2; 8 bases agree with TRBD1. CDR1 MNHEY and CDR2 SMNVEV come from the germline V gene (reference sequence). The CDR3 has 12 residues. The trim removed 11 bases at V and 6 bases at J, leaving 8 bases unmatched. The chain's CDR3 is CAGLGQADGYTF. The CDR3 DNA follows: TGTGCCGGGTTGGGACAGGCCGATGGCTACACCTTC.

This clone has only one observation. The chain is built from TRBV7-8 and TRBJ2-7; 10 bases agree with TRBD2. The CDR3 has 16 amino acids. Germline V lookup: CDR1 SGHVS, CDR2 FQNEAQ. Losses at the gene ends were 1 base for V and 3 bases for J; bases not matched to a gene: 6. The DNA for the CDR3 is TGTGCCAGCAGCTTAGTTTCTGGACTAGCGGTCTACGAGCAGTACTTC. It specifies CASSLVSGLAVYEQYF.

J is TRBJ2-3 and V is TRBV7-3; 7 nucleotides align to TRBD2. Germline V gives CDR1 SGHTA, CDR2 FQGTGA. The V segment lost 3 bases and the J segment 4 bases; nucleotides outside the gene matches: 4. The CDR3 loop spans 14 amino acids. The CDR3 bases are TGTGCCAGCAGCTTCAGTAGCGGGTCAGATACGCAGTATTTT. It specifies CASSFSSGSDTQYF.

The gene calls are TRBV30 and TRBJ2-7; 9 bases are a match to TRBD2. This CDR3 comprises 13 residues. The V segment lost 3 bases and the J segment 6 bases; nucleotides outside the gene matches: 6. Germline V gene lookup returns CDR1 GTSNPN and CDR2 SVGIG (reference sequence). DNA for the CDR3: TGTGCCTGGAGCAGGGGACTAGCATCCGAGCAGTACTTC. Translating it yields CAWSRGLASEQYF.

The chain employs TRBV7-9 and TRBJ2-7, with no clear D. Trimming shortened V by 7 bases and J by 6 bases, and 13 bases separated the two germline ends. Germline loops: CDR1 SEHNR, CDR2 FQNEAQ (reference sequence). The CDR3 loop spans 12 amino acids. The CDR3 loop is CASTSGVGEQYF. CDR3 DNA sequence: TGTGCCAGCACTTCAGGTGTCGGCGAGCAGTACTTC.

In this sample, this clone turned up a few times. The DNA of the CDR3 is TGTGCCAGCAGCCCAGGTCTGATCTCCTACAATGAGCAGTTCTTC. Amino acid sequence: CASSPGLISYNEQFF. The chain is built from TRBV5-8 and TRBJ2-1; D unclear. V was shortened by 4 bases and J by 0 bases, with 11 bases between the two germline ends. CDR1 SGHTS and CDR2 YDEGEE come from the germline V gene. The CDR3 sequence is 15 residues long.

V usage is TRBV7-9 and J usage is TRBJ2-7, with a possible D match to TRBD2 (6 bases). The V end lost 5 bases, the J end lost 0 bases, and 11 bases lay between the germline ends. CDR3 length: 14 amino acids. Germline V CDR1 and CDR2: SEHNR, FQNEAQ (reference sequence). CDR3 sequence: CASSPAGYSYEQYF. CDR3 DNA sequence: TGTGCCAGCAGCCCTGCGGGATACTCCTACGAGCAGTACTTC.

V gene TRBV28 combines with J gene TRBJ2-3; 9 nucleotides align to TRBD1. The CDR3 consists of 15 residues. Germline V lookup: CDR1 MDHEN, CDR2 SYDVKM. The J segment lost 9 bases and the V segment lost 4 bases, leaving 11 bases of the junction unmatched. As DNA, the CDR3 is TGTGCCAGCAGTTCGTCGGGACAGGGTGGGAAAACGCAGTATTTT. Protein: CASSSSGQGGKTQYF.

The chain combines TRBV5-1 with TRBJ1-1; D call uncertain. The CDR3 totals 12 residues. V was trimmed by 8 bases and J by 2 bases, leaving 10 bases between them. In germline, CDR1 is SGHRS, CDR2 YFSETQ. The CDR3 DNA sequence: TGCGCCAGTCGTAGGGCAAACACTGAAGCTTTCTTT. It encodes CASRRANTEAFF. The variable domain in full, with the rest retrieved from reference TRBV5-1 and TRBJ1-1, is KAGVTQTPRYLIKTRGQQVTLSCSPISGHRSVSWYQQTPGQGLQFLFEYFSETQRNKGNFPGRFSGRQFSNSRSEMNVSTLELGDSALYLCASRRANTEAFFGQGTRLTVV.

The chain uses TRBV25-1 and TRBJ1-2; D ambiguous. The CDR3 runs to 9 residues. Per germline, CDR1 MGHDK and CDR2 SYGVNS. The ends were cut back, 4 bases at V and 8 bases at J, with 2 bases in the middle. The chain's CDR3 is CASSAGYTF. The CDR3 coding sequence is TGTGCCAGCAGTGCGGGCTACACCTTC.

This sequence joins TRBV28 and TRBJ1-5, with 7 bases matching TRBD1. Germline CDR1 reads MDHEN; CDR2 reads SYDVKM. The CDR3 contains 14 residues. J lost 11 bases, V lost 3 bases, and 10 bases had no gene match. The CDR3 spells CASSFGTASGTQHF. The CDR3, as DNA: TGTGCCAGCAGTTTTGGGACAGCATCAGGGACCCAGCATTTT.

The V gene is TRBV28, the J gene TRBJ2-1; D is perhaps TRBD1 or TRBD2 (6 bases each). The CDR3 consists of 15 residues. Trimming stripped 5 bases from V and 0 bases from J, with 11 bases between. The germline V gene encodes CDR1 MDHEN and CDR2 SYDVKM. The CDR3 is CASSKGGSSYNEQFF. The CDR3 coding sequence is TGTGCCAGCAGTAAAGGGGGGAGCTCCTACAATGAGCAGTTCTTC.

This sequence joins TRBV5-4 and TRBJ2-1; no reliable D call. V was pared by 0 bases and J by 8 bases, with 12 bases between. The CDR3 is made up of 14 amino acids. Germline-derived CDR1 and CDR2 are SGHNT and YYREEE (reference sequence). The CDR3 coding sequence is TGTGCCAGCAGCTTGGGCATAGCTTCGTATGAGCAGTTCTTC. Translation gives CASSLGIASYEQFF.

In this sample, this clone turned up a few times. The chain is built from TRBV19 and TRBJ2-5, with a possible D match to TRBD2 (5 bases). The V and J ends lost 1 base and 2 bases respectively, with 14 bases between them. This CDR3 has 16 residues. Looked up from germline, CDR1 is LNHDA and CDR2 is SQIVND (reference sequence). CDR3 DNA sequence: TGTGCCAGTAGTATAGTACCCGGGAAGGCACAAGAGACCCAGTACTTC. Translated: CASSIVPGKAQETQYF.

In DNA form, the CDR3 reads TGTGCCAGCAGCTTAGGGCTAGCGGGAGAGCAGTACTTC. This codes for CASSLGLAGEQYF. The V gene is TRBV11-3, the J gene TRBJ2-7; 9 positions agree with TRBD2. CDR3 length: 13 residues. Germline V gene sequence: CDR1 SGHNT, CDR2 YENEEA. The V gene end was trimmed by 1 base and the J gene end by 7 bases; junction bases not matched to a gene: 2.

The rearrangement links TRBV7-9 to TRBJ2-7; 8 bases line up with TRBD1. The CDR3 has 17 residues. With V trimmed by 5 bases and J by 0 bases, 12 bases remained unmatched. CDR1 is SEHNR and CDR2 is FQNEAQ in the germline V gene (reference sequence). This chain's CDR3 is CASSPGGISLSSYEQYF. In nucleotides, the CDR3 is TGTGCCAGCAGCCCAGGGGGCATCAGCCTGAGCTCCTACGAGCAGTACTTC.

This clone has a handful of counts. This rearrangement joins TRBV19 to TRBJ2-7; no definite D call. V was clipped by 5 bases and J by 2 bases, with 7 bases between them. Germline V gene data show CDR1 as LNHDA and CDR2 as SQIVND (reference sequence). The CDR3 has 12 residues. Written as DNA, the CDR3 is TGTGCCAGTAGTGACCAGACCTACGAGCAGTACTTC. Protein sequence: CASSDQTYEQYF. The full variable domain, in which reference TRBV19 and TRBJ2-7 provide the parts outside the CDR3, is DGGITQSPKYLFRKEGQNVTLSCEQNLNHDAMYWYRQDPGQGLRLIYYSQIVNDFQKGDIAEGYSVSREKKESFPLTVTSAQKNPTAFYLCASSDQTYEQYFGPGTRLTVT.

The V gene is TRBV7-9, the J gene TRBJ2-5; a possible D gene is TRBD1 (5 bases). Germline V gene lookup returns CDR1 SEHNR and CDR2 FQNEAQ (reference sequence). This CDR3 spans 13 amino acids. Trimming pared 3 bases from V and 1 base from J, leaving 6 bases between. The CDR3 DNA reads as TGTGCCAGCAGCTTCACAGGCCAAGAGACCCAGTACTTC. Translated: CASSFTGQETQYF. The whole variable domain, remainder taken from reference TRBV7-9 and TRBJ2-5, is DTGVSQNPRHKITKRGQNVTFRCDPISEHNRLYWYRQTLGQGPEFLTYFQNEAQLEKSRLLSDRFSAERPKGSFSTLEIQRTEQGDSAMYLCASSFTGQETQYFGPGTRLLVL.

V is TRBV18 and J is TRBJ2-7; D call uncertain. CDR1 and CDR2 (germline): KGHSH, LQKENI. Trimming left V 8 bases short and J 2 bases short, with 13 bases between. The CDR3 consists of 13 residues. CDR3: CASAYQETYEQYF. For the CDR3, the DNA is TGTGCCAGCGCATATCAGGAAACCTACGAGCAGTACTTC.

The J gene is TRBJ1-1, the V gene TRBV7-8; D is undetermined. Germline CDR1 reads SGHVS; CDR2 reads FQNEAQ. Trimming cost V 5 bases and J 1 base, with 11 bases left between them. CDR3 length: 14 amino acids. Here the CDR3 DNA reads TGTGCCAGCAGCCCGAGAGAGGGGAACACTGAAGCTTTCTTT. This gives the protein CASSPREGNTEAFF.

J is TRBJ2-3 and V is TRBV18; 8 bases are shared with TRBD1. This CDR3 has 15 amino acids. Germline CDR1 and CDR2: KGHSH and LQKENI. After removal of 2 bases from V and 5 bases from J, the junction contained 6 bases not matched to a gene. CDR3 in DNA: TGTGCCAGCTCACCATTTTTAGGACAGGGAGATACGCAGTATTTT. This gives the protein CASSPFLGQGDTQYF.

The gene calls are TRBV5-1 and TRBJ2-3, with D maybe TRBD2 (5 bases). Germline V CDR1 and CDR2: SGHRS, YFSETQ. CDR3 length equals 16 residues. The V end lost 0 bases, the J end lost 2 bases, and 13 bases lay between the germline ends. The DNA for the CDR3 is TGCGCCAGCAGCTTGGGAGGGCGGTATGACACAGATACGCAGTATTTT. Translating gives CASSLGGRYDTDTQYF.

The chain is built from TRBV2 and TRBJ2-1, with a weak D call TRBD1 (6 bases). The V end was cut by 6 bases, the J end by 0 bases, with 9 bases between. The length of the CDR3 is 14 residues. Germline V CDR1 and CDR2: SNHLY, FYNNEI. In DNA, the CDR3 is TGTGCCAGCAGGACAGGTAGCTCCTACAATGAGCAGTTCTTC. Its protein product is CASRTGSSYNEQFF.

This chain uses TRBV29-1 with TRBJ2-7; no definite D call. V was cut by 4 bases and J by 3 bases, with 13 bases left in between. The CDR3 contains 13 residues. Germline CDR1 is SQVTM and CDR2 is ANQGSEA. In DNA, the CDR3 is TGCAGCGTTGCCGAGGTCGTGAACTACGAGCAGTACTTC. Amino acid sequence: CSVAEVVNYEQYF.

The genes are TRBV15 and TRBJ2-7; D is possibly TRBD1 (5 bases). V lost 1 base and J lost 2, with 15 bases in between. The CDR3 runs 16 residues. Germline lookup yields CDR1 LNHNV and CDR2 YYDKDF (reference sequence). The CDR3 nucleotides are TGTGCCACCAGCAGAGTGGGGCTACTCGCAGCCTACGAGCAGTACTTC. Its translation: CATSRVGLLAAYEQYF. The full variable domain, its missing parts supplied by reference TRBV15 and TRBJ2-7, is DAMVIQNPRYQVTQFGKPVTLSCSQTLNHNVMYWYQQKSSQAPKLLFHYYDKDFNNEADTPDNFQSRRPNTSFCFLDIRSPGLGDTAMYLCATSRVGLLAAYEQYFGPGTRLTVT.

The CDR3 protein is CASSIGVSTDVNEKLFF. The CDR3 DNA reads TGTGCCAGTAGTATAGGAGTGTCGACAGACGTGAATGAAAAACTGTTTTTT. V usage is TRBV19 and J usage is TRBJ1-4; D is possibly TRBD1 (5 bases). The V end lost 1 base, the J end lost 5 bases, and 17 bases lay between the germline ends. Germline V gives CDR1 LNHDA, CDR2 SQIVND (reference sequence). The CDR3 loop spans 17 amino acids.

The rearrangement joins TRBV6-1 to TRBJ1-1; 7 bases fit TRBD1. Germline CDR1 and CDR2: MNHNS and SASEGT. The CDR3 runs to 15 residues. J gave up 1 base and V 5 bases, and 7 bases lay outside the gene matches. CDR3 protein: CASSPGTAPNTEAFF. Here the CDR3 DNA reads TGTGCCAGCAGTCCCGGGACAGCCCCGAACACTGAAGCTTTCTTT.

V and J are TRBV5-5 and TRBJ2-4, with D hard to call. CDR3 length: 18 residues. The V gene's germline CDR1 is SGHKS and CDR2 YYEKEE (reference sequence). V was shortened by 1 base and J by 2 bases, with 19 bases between the two germline ends. CDR3 in DNA: TGTGCCAGCAGCTTGCAGGTCTCGGCCGACCTCTCCAAAAACATTCAGTACTTC. This translates into CASSLQVSADLSKNIQYF. The full variable domain, its missing parts supplied by reference TRBV5-5 and TRBJ2-4, is DAGVTQSPTHLIKTRGQQVTLRCSPISGHKSVSWYQQVLGQGPQFIFQYYEKEERGRGNFPDRFSARQFPNYSSELNVNALLLGDSALYLCASSLQVSADLSKNIQYFGAGTRLSVL.